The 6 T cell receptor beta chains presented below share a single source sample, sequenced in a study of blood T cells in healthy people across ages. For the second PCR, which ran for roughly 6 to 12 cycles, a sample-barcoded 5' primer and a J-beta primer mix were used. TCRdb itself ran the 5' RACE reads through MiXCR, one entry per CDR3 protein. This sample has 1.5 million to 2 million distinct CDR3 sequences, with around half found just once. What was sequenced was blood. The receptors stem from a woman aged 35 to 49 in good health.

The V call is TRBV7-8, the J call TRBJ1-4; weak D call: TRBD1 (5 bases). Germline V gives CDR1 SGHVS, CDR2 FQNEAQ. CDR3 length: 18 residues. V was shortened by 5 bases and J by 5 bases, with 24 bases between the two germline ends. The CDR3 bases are TGTGCCAGCAGCGAATCCTGGTCGTCGGGGACCAAGAATGAAAAACTGTTTTTT. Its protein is CASSESWSSGTKNEKLFF.

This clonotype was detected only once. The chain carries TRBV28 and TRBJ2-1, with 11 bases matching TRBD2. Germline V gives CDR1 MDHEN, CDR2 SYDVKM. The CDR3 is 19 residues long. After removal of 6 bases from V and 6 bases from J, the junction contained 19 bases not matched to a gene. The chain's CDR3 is CASRIGTGIAGGAGNEQFF. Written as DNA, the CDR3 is TGTGCCAGCAGGATCGGGACAGGCATAGCGGGGGGGGCCGGCAATGAGCAGTTCTTC.

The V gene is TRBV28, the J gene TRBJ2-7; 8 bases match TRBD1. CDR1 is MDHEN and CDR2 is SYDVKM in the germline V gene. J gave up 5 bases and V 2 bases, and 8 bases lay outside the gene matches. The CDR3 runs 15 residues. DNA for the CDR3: TGTGCCAGCAGTTTACGCGCGACAGGGGACCACGAGCAGTACTTC. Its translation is CASSLRATGDHEQYF.

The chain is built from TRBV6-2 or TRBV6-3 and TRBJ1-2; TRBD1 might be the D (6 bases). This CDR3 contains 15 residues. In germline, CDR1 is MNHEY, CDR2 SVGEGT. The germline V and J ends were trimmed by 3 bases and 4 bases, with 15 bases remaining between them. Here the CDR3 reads CASSYTRTVIYGYTF. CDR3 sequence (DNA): TGTGCCAGCAGTTATACACGGACAGTCATCTATGGCTACACCTTC.

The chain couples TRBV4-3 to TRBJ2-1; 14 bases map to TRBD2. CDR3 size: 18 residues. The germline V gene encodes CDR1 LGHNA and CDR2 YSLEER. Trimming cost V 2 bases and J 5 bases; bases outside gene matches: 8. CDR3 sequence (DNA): TGCGCCAGCAGCCAAAGGACTAGCGGGGGGTTCCTTAACAATGAGCAGTTCTTC. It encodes CASSQRTSGGFLNNEQFF.

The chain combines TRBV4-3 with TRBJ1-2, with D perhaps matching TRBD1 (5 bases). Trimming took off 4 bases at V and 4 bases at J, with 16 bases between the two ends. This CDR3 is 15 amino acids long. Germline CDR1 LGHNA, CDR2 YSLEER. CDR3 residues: CASSPYQQGAYGYTF. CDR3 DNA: TGCGCCAGCAGCCCCTACCAGCAGGGCGCCTATGGCTACACCTTC.